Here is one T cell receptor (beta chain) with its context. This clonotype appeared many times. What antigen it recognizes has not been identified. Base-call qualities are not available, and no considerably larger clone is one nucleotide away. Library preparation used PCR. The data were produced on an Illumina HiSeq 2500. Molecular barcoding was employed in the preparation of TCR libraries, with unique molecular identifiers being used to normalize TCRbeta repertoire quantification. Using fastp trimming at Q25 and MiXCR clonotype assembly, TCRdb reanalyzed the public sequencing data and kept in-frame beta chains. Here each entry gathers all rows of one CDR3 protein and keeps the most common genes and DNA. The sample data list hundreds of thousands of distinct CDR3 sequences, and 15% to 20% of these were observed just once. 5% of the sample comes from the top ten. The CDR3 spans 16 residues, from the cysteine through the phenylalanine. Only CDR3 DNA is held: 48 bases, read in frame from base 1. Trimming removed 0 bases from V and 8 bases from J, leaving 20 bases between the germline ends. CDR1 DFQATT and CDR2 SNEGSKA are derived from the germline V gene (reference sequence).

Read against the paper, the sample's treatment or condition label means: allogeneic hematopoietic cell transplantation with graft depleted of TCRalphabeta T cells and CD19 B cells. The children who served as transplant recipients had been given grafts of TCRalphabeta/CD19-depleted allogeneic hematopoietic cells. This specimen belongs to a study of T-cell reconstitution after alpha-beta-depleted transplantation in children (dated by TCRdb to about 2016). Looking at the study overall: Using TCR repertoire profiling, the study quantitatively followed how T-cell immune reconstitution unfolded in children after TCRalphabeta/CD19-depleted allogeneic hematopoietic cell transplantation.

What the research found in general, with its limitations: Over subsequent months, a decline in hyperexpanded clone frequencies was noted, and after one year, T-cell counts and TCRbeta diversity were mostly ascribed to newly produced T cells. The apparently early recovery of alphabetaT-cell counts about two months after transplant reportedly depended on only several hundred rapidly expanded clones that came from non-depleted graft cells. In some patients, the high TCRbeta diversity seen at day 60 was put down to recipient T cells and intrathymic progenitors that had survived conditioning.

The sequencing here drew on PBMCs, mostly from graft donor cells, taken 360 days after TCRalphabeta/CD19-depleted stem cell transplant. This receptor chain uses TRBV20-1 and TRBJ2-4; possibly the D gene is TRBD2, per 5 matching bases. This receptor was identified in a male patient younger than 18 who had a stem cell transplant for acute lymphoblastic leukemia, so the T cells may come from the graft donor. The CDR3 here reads CSARDIYVPKGDIQYF. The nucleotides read TGCAGTGCTAGAGATATATACGTTCCTAAGGGAGACATTCAGTACTTC.